This paragraph covers one T cell receptor beta chain sequence. The target antigen is unknown. PCR employed 60 Vbeta and 13 Jbeta primers. The data were produced by immunoSEQ multiplex PCR, yet TCRdb's version contains in-frame clones alone and is incomplete. The table lists roughly 200,000 clones, roughly 85% of them singletons. Per the germline V gene, CDR1 is MDHEN and CDR2 is SYDVKM. V lost 5 bases, J lost 2 bases, and 14 bases stayed unmatched. This CDR3 has 20 residues. The data are from a study of cytomegalovirus exposure and HLA in healthy donors. In the study overall: Membership in the Caucasian-associated ancestry cluster was found for around 81% of roughly 360 genotyped donors.

Notes on the study in general: In a later analysis, at a false discovery rate of 0.05, fewer than 20,000 TCR beta sequences were associated with HLA alleles. An ancestry cluster, one associated with Asian ancestry, reportedly showed fewer N-insertions than the 666-donor mean in a later analysis. Later on, a genetic analysis was performed. It linked a missense variant in DCLRE1C with V- and J-gene trimming of TCR beta.

Specimen: PBMCs. This chain joins TRBV28 and TRBJ2-1; 14 bases are a match to TRBD2. The receptor was isolated from a woman in her thirties or forties in good health and CMV-seronegative. The CDR3: CASSTLGLAGVGTPYNEQFF. As DNA, the CDR3 is TGTGCCAGCAGTACCCTGGGACTAGCGGGAGTCGGTACCCCCTACAATGAGCAGTTCTTC.